One T cell receptor beta chain is described in this entry. TCRdb analysed the 5' RACE reads with MiXCR anew, one entry per CDR3 protein. This table has about 31,000 distinct CDR3 sequences, around 8.6% appearing once. This entry comes from a study of chronic HIV infection and antiretroviral therapy. This TCR was sampled from an adult who had HIV and had not received antiretroviral therapy, or was an uninfected healthy control (not recorded which). The sample taken for sequencing was peripheral blood.

The CDR3 DNA follows: TGCAGTGCTTCCGGGACAGGGTTCACAGATACGCAGTATTTT. Its protein is CSASGTGFTDTQYF. The chain uses TRBV20-1 and TRBJ2-3; 9 nucleotides match TRBD1. This CDR3 is 14 amino acids long. J was trimmed by 2 bases and V by 5 bases; bases with no gene match: 5. Germline loops: CDR1 DFQATT, CDR2 SNEGSKA (reference sequence).